The sequence of this TCR beta chain was determined in a study of shared clonotypes between healthy human individuals. V shed 0 bases and J 6 bases; nucleotides not matched to a gene: 10. There are 16 residues in the CDR3. Germline-derived CDR1 and CDR2 are SGHNT and YYREEE (reference sequence). Method: immunoSEQ multiplex PCR; TCRdb's copy keeps in-frame clones and lacks some. In the table there are under 2,500,000 clones, around 95% of which are singletons. The sequenced sample was naive CD4+ T cells sorted from blood. This sample's subset: CD45RA+ positively selected. The V and J genes are TRBV5-4 and TRBJ1-2; 8 bases align to TRBD1. The sequence derives from a man aged 18-30 years in good health. DNA of the CDR3: TGTGCCAGCAGCTTGGGACAGGGGCTTCCCTTAAATGGCTACACCTTC. Translation: CASSLGQGLPLNGYTF.